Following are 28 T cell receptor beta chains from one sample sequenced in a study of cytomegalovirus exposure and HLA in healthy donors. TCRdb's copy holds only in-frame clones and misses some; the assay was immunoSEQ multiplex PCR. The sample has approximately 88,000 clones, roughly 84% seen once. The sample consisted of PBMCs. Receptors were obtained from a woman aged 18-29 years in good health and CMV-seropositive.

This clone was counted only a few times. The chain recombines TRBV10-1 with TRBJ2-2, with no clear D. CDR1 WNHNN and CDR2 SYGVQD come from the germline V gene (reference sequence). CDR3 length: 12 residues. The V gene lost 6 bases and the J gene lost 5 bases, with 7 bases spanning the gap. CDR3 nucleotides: TGCGCCAGCAGACAACCTACCGGGGAGCTGTTTTTT. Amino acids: CASRQPTGELFF.

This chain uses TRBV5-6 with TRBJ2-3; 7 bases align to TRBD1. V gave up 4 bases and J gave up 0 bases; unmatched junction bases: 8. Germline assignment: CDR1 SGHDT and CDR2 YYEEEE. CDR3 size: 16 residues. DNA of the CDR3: TGTGCCAGCAGCCTCCTCGGACAGGATAGCACAGATACGCAGTATTTT. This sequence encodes CASSLLGQDSTDTQYF.

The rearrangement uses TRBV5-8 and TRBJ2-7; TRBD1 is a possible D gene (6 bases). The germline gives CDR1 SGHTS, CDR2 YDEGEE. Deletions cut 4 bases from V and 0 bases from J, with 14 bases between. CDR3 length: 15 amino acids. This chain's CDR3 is CASSTSGVPSYEQYF. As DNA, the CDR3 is TGTGCCAGCAGCACTTCAGGGGTGCCCTCCTACGAGCAGTACTTC.

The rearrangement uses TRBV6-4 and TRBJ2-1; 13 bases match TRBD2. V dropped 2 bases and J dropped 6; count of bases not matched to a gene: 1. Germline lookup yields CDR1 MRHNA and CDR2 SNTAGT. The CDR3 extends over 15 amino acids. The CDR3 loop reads CASSDTSGGANEQFF. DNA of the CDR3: TGTGCCAGCAGTGACACTAGCGGGGGGGCCAATGAGCAGTTCTTC.

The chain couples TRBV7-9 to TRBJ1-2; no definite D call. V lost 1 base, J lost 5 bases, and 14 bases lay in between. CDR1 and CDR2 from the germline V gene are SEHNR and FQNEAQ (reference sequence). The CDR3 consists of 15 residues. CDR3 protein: CASSLETEIRYGYTF. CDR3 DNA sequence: TGTGCCAGCAGCTTAGAGACTGAGATTAGGTATGGCTACACCTTC.

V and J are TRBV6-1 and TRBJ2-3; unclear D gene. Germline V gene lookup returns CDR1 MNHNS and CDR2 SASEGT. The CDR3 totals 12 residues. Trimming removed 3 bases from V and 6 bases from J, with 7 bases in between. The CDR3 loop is CASSELSDTQYF. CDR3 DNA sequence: TGTGCCAGCAGTGAGTTGAGTGATACGCAGTATTTT.

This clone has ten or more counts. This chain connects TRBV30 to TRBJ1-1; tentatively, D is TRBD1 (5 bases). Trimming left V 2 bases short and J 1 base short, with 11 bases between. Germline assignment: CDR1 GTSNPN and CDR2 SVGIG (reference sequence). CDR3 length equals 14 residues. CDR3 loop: CAWSFLTENTEAFF. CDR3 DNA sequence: TGTGCCTGGAGTTTTCTGACAGAGAACACTGAAGCTTTCTTT.

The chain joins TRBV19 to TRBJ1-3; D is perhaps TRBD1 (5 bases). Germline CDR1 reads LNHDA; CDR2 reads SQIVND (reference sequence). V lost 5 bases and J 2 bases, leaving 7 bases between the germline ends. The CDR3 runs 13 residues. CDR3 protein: CASSLTAGNTIYF. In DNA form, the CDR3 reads TGTGCCAGTAGTCTGACAGCTGGAAACACCATATATTTT.

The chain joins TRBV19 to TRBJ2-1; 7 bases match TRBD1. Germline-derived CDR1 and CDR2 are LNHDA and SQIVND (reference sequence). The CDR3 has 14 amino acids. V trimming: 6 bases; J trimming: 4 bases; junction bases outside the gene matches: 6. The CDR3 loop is CASRTGTDYNEQFF. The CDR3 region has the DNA TGTGCCAGTAGGACCGGGACAGATTACAATGAGCAGTTCTTC.

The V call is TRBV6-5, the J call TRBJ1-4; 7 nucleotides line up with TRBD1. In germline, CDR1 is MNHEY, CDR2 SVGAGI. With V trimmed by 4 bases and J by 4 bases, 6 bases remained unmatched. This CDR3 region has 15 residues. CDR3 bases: TGTGCCAGCAGTTCCGCCGGGACAGATAATGAAAAACTGTTTTTT. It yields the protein CASSSAGTDNEKLFF.

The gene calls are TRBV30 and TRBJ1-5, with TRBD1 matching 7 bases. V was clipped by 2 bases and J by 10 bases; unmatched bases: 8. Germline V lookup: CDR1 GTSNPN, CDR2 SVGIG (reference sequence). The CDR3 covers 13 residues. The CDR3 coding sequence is TGTGCCTGGAGTAGGGGACAGAGGGATCCCCAGCATTTT. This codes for CAWSRGQRDPQHF.

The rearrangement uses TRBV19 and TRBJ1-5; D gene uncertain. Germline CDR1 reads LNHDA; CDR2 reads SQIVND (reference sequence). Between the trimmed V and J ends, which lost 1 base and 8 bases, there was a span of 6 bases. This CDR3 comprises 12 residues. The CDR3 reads CASSIAREPQHF. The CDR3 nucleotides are TGTGCCAGTAGTATAGCCCGGGAGCCCCAGCATTTT.

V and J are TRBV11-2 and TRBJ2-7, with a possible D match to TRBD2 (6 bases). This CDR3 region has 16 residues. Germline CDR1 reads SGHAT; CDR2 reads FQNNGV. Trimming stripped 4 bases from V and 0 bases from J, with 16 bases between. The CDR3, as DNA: TGTGCCAGCAGCTCCATAGCGGACCCCCCCTCCTACGAGCAGTACTTC. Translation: CASSSIADPPSYEQYF.

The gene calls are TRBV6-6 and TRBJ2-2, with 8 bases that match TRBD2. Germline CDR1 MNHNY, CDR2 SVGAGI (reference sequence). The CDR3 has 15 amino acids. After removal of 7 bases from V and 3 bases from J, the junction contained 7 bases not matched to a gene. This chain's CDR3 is CASTTGGVDTGELFF. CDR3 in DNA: TGTGCCAGCACGACCGGGGGGGTAGACACCGGGGAGCTGTTTTTT.

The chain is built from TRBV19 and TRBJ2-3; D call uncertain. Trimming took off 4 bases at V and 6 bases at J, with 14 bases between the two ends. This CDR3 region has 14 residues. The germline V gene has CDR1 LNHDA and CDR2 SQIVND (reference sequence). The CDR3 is CASSTLTFSDTQYF. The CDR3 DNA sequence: TGTGCCAGTAGTACTCTGACTTTCTCGGATACGCAGTATTTT.

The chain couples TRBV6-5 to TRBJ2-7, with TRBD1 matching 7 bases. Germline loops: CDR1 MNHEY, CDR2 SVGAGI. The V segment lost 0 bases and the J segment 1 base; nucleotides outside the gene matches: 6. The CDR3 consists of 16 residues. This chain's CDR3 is CASSYSAPGQSYEQYF. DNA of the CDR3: TGTGCCAGCAGTTACTCCGCTCCGGGACAGTCCTACGAGCAGTACTTC.

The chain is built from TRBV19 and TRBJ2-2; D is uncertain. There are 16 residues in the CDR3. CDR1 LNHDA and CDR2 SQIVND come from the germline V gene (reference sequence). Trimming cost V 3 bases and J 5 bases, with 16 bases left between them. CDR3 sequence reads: CASSIGHITRTGELFF. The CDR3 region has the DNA TGTGCCAGTAGTATTGGGCATATTACTCGAACCGGGGAGCTGTTTTTT.

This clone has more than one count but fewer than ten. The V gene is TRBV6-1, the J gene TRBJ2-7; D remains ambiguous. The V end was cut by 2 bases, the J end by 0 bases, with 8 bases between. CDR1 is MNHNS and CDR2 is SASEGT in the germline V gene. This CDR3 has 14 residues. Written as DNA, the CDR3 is TGTGCCAGCAGTGAATCGTCAGACTCCTACGAGCAGTACTTC. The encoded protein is CASSESSDSYEQYF.

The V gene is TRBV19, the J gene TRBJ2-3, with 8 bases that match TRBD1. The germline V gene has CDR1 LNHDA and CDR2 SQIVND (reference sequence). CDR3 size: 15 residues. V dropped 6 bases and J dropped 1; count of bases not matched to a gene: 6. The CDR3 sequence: CASSAPTGGTDTQYF. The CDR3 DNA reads TGTGCCAGTAGCGCCCCGACAGGGGGCACAGATACGCAGTATTTT.

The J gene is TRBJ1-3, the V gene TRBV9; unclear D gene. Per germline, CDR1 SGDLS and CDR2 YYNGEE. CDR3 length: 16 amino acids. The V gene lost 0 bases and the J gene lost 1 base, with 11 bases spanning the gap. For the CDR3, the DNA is TGTGCCAGCAGCGTAGACCGAACTAGTTCTGGAAACACCATATATTTT. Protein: CASSVDRTSSGNTIYF.

The CDR3 is CASSSSGPPGDYGYTF. The CDR3 coding sequence is TGTGCCAGCAGCTCCTCGGGGCCGCCGGGGGACTATGGCTACACCTTC. The chain employs TRBV7-6 and TRBJ1-2; a possible D gene is TRBD1 (5 bases). Germline V gene lookup returns CDR1 SGHVS and CDR2 FNYEAQ. Trimming removed 4 bases at V and 3 bases at J, with 18 bases between. The CDR3 is made up of 16 amino acids.

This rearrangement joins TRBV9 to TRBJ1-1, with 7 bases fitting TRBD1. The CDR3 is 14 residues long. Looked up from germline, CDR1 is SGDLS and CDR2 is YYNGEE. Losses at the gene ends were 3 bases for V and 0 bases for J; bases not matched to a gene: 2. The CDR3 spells CASSGQGVNTEAFF. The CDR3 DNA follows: TGTGCCAGCAGCGGACAGGGCGTGAACACTGAAGCTTTCTTT.

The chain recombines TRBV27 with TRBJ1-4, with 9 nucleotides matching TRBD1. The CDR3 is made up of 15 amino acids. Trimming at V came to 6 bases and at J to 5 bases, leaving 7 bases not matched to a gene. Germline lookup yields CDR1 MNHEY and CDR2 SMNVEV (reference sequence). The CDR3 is CASRKAGTGNEKLFF. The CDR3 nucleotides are TGTGCCAGCAGGAAAGCCGGGACAGGGAATGAAAAACTGTTTTTT.

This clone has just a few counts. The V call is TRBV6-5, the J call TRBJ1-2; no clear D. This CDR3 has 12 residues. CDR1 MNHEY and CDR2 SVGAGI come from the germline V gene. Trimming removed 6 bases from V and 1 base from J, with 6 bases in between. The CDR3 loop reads CASREGNYGYTF. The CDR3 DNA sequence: TGTGCCAGCAGGGAGGGTAACTATGGCTACACCTTC.

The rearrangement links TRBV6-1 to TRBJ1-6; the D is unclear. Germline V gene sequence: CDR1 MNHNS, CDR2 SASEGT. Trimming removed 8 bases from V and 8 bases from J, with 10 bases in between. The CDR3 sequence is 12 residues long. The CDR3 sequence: CASPSADSPLHF. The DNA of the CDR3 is TGTGCCAGCCCTTCTGCGGATTCACCCCTCCACTTT.

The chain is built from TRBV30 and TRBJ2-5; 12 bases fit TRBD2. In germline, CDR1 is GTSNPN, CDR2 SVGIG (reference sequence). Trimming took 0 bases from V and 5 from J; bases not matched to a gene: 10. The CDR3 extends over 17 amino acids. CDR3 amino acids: CAWSVILAGGRFETQYF. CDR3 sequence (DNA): TGTGCCTGGAGTGTAATTCTAGCGGGGGGGAGATTTGAGACCCAGTACTTC. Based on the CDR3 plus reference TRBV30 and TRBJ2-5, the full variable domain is SQTIHQWPATLVQPVGSPLSLECTVEGTSNPNLYWYRQAAGRGLQLLFYSVGIGQISSEVPQNLSASRPQDRQFILSSKKLLLSDSGFYLCAWSVILAGGRFETQYFGPGTRLLVL.

The CDR3 sequence: CASSLVASFGPETQYF. Here the CDR3 DNA reads TGTGCCAGCAGCTTAGTCGCTAGCTTTGGCCCCGAGACCCAGTACTTC. The genes are TRBV7-2 and TRBJ2-5, with a weak D call TRBD2 (5 bases). Germline V gene data show CDR1 as SGHTA and CDR2 as FQGNSA. The V gene lost 1 base and the J gene lost 5 bases, with 17 bases spanning the gap. The CDR3 totals 16 residues.

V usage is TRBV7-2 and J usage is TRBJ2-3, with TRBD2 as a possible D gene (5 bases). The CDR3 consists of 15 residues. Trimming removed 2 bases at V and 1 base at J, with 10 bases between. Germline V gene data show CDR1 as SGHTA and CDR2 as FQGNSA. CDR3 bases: TGTGCCAGCAGCTTACGCCTTAGCGGCACAGATACGCAGTATTTT. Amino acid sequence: CASSLRLSGTDTQYF.